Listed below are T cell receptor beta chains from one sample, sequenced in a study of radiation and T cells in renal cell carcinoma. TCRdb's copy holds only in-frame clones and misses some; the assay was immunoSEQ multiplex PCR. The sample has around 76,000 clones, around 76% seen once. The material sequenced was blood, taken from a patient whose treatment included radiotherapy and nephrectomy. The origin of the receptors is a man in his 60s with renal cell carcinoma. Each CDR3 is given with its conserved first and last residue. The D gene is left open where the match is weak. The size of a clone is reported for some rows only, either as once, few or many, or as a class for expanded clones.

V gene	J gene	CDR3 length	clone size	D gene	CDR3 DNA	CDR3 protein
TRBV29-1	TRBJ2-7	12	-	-	TGCAGCACCAAGGAGGACTCCTACGAGCAGTACTTC	CSTKEDSYEQYF
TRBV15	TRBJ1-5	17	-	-	TGTGCCACCAGCAGAGTCCTTGGGATAGGAAGCAATCAGCCCCAGCATTTT	CATSRVLGIGSNQPQHF
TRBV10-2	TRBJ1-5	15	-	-	TGCGCCAGCAGTGAGCACGGTTATAGCAATCAGCCCCAGCATTTT	CASSEHGYSNQPQHF
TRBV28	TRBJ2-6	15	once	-	TGTGCCAGCAGTTTAGCCGGGTCTGGGGCCAACGTCCTGACTTTC	CASSLAGSGANVLTF
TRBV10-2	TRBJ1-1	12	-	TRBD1	TGCGCCAGCACCGGGACAGGCACTGAAGCTTTCTTT	CASTGTGTEAFF
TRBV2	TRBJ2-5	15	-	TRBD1	TGTGCCAGCAGTGGGGACAGGGGGCGGCAAGAGACCCAGTACTTC	CASSGDRGRQETQYF
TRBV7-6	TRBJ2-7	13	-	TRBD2	TGTGCCAGCAGCTCAGGACTAGCCTACGAGCAGTACTTC	CASSSGLAYEQYF
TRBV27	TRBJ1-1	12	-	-	TGTGCCAGCAGTTTAACCGGAGGTGAAGCTTTCTTT	CASSLTGGEAFF
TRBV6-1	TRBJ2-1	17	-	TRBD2	TGTGCCAGCAGTGAAAGACTAGCGGGAAACCCATACAATGAGCAGTTCTTC	CASSERLAGNPYNEQFF
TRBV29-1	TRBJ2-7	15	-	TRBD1	TGCAGCGTTGAAGGACGGACAGGGCTTGAGTACGAGCAGTACTTC	CSVEGRTGLEYEQYF
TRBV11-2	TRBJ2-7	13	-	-	TGTGCCAGCAGTGAGGGCGTATCCTACGAGCAGTACTTC	CASSEGVSYEQYF
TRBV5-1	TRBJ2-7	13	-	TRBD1	TGCGCCAGCAGCCAAAGGACAGGGGGCGAGCAGTACTTC	CASSQRTGGEQYF
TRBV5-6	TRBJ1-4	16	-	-	TGTGCCAGCAACCCATCTGGGGGGGCGAGGGGTGAAAAACTGTTTTTT	CASNPSGGARGEKLFF
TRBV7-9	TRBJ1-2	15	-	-	TGTGCCAGCAGCCCTAGGTGGGAGTTTCTCTATGGCTACACCTTC	CASSPRWEFLYGYTF
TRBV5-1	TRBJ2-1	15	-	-	TGCGCCAGCAGCTTGGGTCAAGGGTCCTACAATGAGCAGTTCTTC	CASSLGQGSYNEQFF
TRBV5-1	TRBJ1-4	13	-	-	TGCGCCAGCAGCGTGGGGACGGATGAAAAACTGTTTTTT	CASSVGTDEKLFF
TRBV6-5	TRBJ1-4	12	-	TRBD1	TGTGCCAGCCGGGACAGTAATGAAAAACTGTTTTTT	CASRDSNEKLFF
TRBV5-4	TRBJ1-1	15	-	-	TGTGCCAGCAGCTTGGGGAGGCAGGCGGAGGCTGAAGCTTTCTTT	CASSLGRQAEAEAFF
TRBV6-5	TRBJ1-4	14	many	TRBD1	TGTGCCAGCAGTTTCGTACAGGGGAATGAAAAACTGTTTTTT	CASSFVQGNEKLFF
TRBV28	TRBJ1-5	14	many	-	TGTGCCAGCAGCCCTGCGGGGGGAAGTCAGCCCCAGCATTTT	CASSPAGGSQPQHF
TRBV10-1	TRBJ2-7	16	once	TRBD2	TGCGCCAGCAGTGACCCGACTAGCGGGAGGGTGGACGAGCAGTACTTC	CASSDPTSGRVDEQYF
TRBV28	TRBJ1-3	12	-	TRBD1	TGTGCCAGCGGACAGGGAACGCACACCATATATTTT	CASGQGTHTIYF
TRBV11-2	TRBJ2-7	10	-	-	TGTGCCAGCGGATCCTACGAGCAGTACTTC	CASGSYEQYF
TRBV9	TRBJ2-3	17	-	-	TGTGCCAGCAGCTCATTCCTACAGGCGTCTAGCACAGATACGCAGTATTTT	CASSSFLQASSTDTQYF